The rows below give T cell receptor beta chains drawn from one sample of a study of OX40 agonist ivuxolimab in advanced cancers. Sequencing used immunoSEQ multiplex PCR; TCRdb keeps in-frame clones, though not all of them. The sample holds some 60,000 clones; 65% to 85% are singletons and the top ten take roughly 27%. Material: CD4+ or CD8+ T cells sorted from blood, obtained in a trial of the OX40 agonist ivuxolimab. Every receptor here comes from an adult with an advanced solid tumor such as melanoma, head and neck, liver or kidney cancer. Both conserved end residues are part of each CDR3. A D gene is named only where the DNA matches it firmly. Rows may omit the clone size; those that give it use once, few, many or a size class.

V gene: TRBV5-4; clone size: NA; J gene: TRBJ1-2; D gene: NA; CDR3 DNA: TGTGCCAGCAGCTTGGTGGAGGATGCGGTCTATGGCTACACCTTC; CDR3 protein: CASSLVEDAVYGYTF
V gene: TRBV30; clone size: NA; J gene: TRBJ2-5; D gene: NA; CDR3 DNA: TGTGCCTGTACTTTGACGGGGGCGACGACCCAGTACTTC; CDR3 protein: CACTLTGATTQYF
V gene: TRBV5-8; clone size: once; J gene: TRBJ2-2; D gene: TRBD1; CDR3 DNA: TGTGCCAGCAGCTTGGGGGACAGATTCACCGGGGAGCTGTTTTTT; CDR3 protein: CASSLGDRFTGELFF
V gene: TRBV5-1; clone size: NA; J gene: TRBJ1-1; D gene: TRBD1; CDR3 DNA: TGCGCCAGCAGCCAGGACAGGGGGGACGGAAACACTGAAGCTTTCTTT; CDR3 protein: CASSQDRGDGNTEAFF
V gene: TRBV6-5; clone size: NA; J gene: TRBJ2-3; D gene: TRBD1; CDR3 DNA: TGTGCCAGCAGTTACTCACGGGACAGGGTGGGTCATACGCAGTATTTT; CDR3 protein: CASSYSRDRVGHTQYF
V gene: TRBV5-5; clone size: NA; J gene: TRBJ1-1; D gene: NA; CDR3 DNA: TGTGCCAGCAGCTTGGAAGGGACGAACACTGAAGCTTTCTTT; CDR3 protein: CASSLEGTNTEAFF
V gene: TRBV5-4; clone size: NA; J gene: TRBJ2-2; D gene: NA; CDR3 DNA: TGTGCCAGCAGCCCACAAGGCACCGGGGAGCTGTTTTTT; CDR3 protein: CASSPQGTGELFF
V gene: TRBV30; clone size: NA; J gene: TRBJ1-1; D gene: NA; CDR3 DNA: TGTGCCTGGACCCAAGACTTCGGGGGTGAAGCTTTCTTT; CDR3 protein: CAWTQDFGGEAFF
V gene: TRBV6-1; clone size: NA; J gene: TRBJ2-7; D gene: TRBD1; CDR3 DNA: TGTGCCAGCTGGTCACAGGGGGAATATCCCTACGAGCAGTACTTC; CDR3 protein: CASWSQGEYPYEQYF
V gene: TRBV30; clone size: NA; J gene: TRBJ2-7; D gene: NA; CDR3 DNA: TGTGCCTGGAGTGAGCCAGGGACCTACGAGCAGTACTTC; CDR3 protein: CAWSEPGTYEQYF
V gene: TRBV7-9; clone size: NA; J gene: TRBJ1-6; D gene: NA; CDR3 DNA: TGTGCCAGCACGACGGACAGCCTCGGGAATTCACCCCTCCACTTT; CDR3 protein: CASTTDSLGNSPLHF
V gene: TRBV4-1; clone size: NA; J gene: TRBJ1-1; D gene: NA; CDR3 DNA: TGCGCCAGCAGCCCCCGGGGTGGGACTCCGAACACTGAAGCTTTCTTT; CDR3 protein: CASSPRGGTPNTEAFF
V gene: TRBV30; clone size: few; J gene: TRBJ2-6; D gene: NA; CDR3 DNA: TGTGCCTGGAGTGTCGGGGGGCGTCCCTCTGGGGCCAACGTCCTGACTTTC; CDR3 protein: CAWSVGGRPSGANVLTF
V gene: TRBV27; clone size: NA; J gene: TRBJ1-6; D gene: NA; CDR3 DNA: TGTGCCAGCAAGACAGGAAACTCACCCCTCCACTTT; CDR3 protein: CASKTGNSPLHF
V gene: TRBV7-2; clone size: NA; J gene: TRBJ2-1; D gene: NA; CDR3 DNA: TGTGCCAGCAGCTTATACCGGGACTTCTCCTACAATGAGCAGTTCTTC; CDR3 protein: CASSLYRDFSYNEQFF
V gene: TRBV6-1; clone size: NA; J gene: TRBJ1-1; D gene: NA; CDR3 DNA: TGTGCCAGCCGTTCCAGGGAAGCTTTCTTT; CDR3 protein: CASRSREAFF
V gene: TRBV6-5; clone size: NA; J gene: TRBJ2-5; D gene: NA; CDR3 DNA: TGTGCCAGCAGTTACAGAACGCAGGGTTGGCAAGAGACCCAGTACTTC; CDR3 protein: CASSYRTQGWQETQYF
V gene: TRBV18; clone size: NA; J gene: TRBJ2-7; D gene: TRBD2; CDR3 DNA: TGTGCCAGCTCGCGTGGGACTAGCGGTGAGATCGACGAGCAGTACTTC; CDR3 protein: CASSRGTSGEIDEQYF
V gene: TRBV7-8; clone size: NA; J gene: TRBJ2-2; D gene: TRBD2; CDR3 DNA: TGTGCCAGCAGCTCCAGACGACTAGCGTCCGGGGAGCTGTTTTTT; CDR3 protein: CASSSRRLASGELFF
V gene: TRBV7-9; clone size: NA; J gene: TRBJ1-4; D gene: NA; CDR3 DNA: TGTGCCAGCAGCTTAGCCAACACAGGGAAGATTAATGAAAAACTGTTTTTT; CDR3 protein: CASSLANTGKINEKLFF
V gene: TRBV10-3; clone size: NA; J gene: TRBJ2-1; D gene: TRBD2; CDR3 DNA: TGTGCCATCAGTGAGTCGTGGGGGACTAGCGGGCCTGAGCAGTTCTTC; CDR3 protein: CAISESWGTSGPEQFF
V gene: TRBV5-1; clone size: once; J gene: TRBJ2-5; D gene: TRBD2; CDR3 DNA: TGCGCCAGCAGCTTGACTAGCGGGGGGGCCTTCCAAGAGACCCAGTACTTC; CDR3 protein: CASSLTSGGAFQETQYF
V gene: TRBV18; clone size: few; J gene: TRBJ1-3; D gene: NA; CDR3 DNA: TGTGCCAGCTCACCAGGGCAGTTGGGAAACACCATATATTTT; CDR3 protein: CASSPGQLGNTIYF
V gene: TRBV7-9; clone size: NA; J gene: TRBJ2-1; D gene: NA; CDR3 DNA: TGTGCCAGCACCGCTTCAGGGAACAATGAGCAGTTCTTC; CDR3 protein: CASTASGNNEQFF
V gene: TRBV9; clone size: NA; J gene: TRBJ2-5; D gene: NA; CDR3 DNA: TGTGCCAGCAGCGTAGAAGGAGGTGGGGAGACCCAGTACTTC; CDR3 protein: CASSVEGGGETQYF
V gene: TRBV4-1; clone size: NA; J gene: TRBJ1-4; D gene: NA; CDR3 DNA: TGCGCCAGCAGCCAAGTCGCAGGGGTTGAAAAACTGTTTTTT; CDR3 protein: CASSQVAGVEKLFF
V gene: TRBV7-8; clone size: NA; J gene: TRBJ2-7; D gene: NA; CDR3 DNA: TGTGCCAGCAGCTTATGGAAGGAAACCTACGAGCAGTACTTC; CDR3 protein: CASSLWKETYEQYF
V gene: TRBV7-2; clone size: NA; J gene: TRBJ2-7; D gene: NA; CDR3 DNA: TGTGCCAGCAGCTTATTGGTAGCCTACGAGCAGTACTTC; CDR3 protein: CASSLLVAYEQYF
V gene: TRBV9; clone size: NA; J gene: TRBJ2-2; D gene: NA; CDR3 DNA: TGTGCCAGCAGCAGGGTTATGAACACCGGGGAGCTGTTTTTT; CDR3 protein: CASSRVMNTGELFF
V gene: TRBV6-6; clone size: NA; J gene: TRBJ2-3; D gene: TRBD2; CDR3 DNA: TGTGCCAGCACCCAAGCGGGAGAGGATACGCAGTATTTT; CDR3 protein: CASTQAGEDTQYF
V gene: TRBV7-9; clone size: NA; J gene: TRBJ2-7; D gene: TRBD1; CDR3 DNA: TGTGCCAGCAGCTTATCTCAGGGACAGGGACTCTACGAGCAGTACTTC; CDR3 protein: CASSLSQGQGLYEQYF
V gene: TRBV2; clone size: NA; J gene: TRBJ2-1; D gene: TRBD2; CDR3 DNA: TGTGCCAGCAGTTTAGCGGGAGGACCCTACAATGAGCAGTTCTTC; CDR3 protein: CASSLAGGPYNEQFF
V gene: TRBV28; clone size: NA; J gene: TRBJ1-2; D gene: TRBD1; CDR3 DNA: TGTGCCAGCAGTTCCCCGACAGGGATCAACCATGGCTACACCTTC; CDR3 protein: CASSSPTGINHGYTF
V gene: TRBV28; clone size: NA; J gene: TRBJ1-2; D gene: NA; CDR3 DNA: TGTGCCAGCAGGTTGGGGGCTTTGTATGGCTACACCTTC; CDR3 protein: CASRLGALYGYTF
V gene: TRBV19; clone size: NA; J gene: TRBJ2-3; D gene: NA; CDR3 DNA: TGTGCCAGTAGGCAAACAGGGTCCGACCCAGATACGCAGTATTTT; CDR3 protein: CASRQTGSDPDTQYF
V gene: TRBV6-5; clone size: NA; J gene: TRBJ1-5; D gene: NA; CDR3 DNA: TGTGCCAGCAGTGAGTCCATCAATCAGCCCCAGCATTTT; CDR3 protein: CASSESINQPQHF
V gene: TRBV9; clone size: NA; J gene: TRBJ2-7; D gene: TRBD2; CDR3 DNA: TGTGCCAGCACCCAGGGACTAGCTTCGCCCGACGAGCAGTACTTC; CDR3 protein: CASTQGLASPDEQYF
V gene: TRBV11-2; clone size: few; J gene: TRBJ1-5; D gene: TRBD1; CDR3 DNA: TGTGCCAGCAGCTTGGCAGGGGGCGCGTATCAGCCCCAGCATTTT; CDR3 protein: CASSLAGGAYQPQHF
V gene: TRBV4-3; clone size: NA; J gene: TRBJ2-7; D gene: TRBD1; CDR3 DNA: TGCGCCAGCAGCCAAGATACAGGGGGCTTGGGCTACGAGCAGTACTTC; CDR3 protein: CASSQDTGGLGYEQYF
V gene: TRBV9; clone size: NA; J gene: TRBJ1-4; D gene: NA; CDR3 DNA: TGTGCCAGCAGCGTAGGTGGCCGTCGAACAACTAATGAAAAACTGTTTTTT; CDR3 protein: CASSVGGRRTTNEKLFF
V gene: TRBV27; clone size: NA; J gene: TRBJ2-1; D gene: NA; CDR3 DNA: TGTGCCAGCAGGACGCCAGGGGAGGGCAATGAGCAGTTCTTC; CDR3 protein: CASRTPGEGNEQFF
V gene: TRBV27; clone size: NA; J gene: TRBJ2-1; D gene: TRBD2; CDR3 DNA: TGTGCCAGCAGTTACTTGGGGGGGGCCTACAATGAGCAGTTCTTC; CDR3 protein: CASSYLGGAYNEQFF
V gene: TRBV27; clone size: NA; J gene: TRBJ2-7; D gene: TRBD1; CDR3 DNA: TGTGCCAGCAGTCCTTGGGACAGCTCCTACGAGCAGTACTTC; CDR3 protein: CASSPWDSSYEQYF